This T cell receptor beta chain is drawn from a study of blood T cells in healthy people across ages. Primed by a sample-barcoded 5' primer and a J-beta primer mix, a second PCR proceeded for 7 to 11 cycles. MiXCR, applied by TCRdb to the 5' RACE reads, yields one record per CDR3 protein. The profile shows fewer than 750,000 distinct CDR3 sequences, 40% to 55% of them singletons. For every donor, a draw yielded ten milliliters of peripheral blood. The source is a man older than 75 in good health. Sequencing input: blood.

The CDR3 loop is CSVGGLGTGELFF. The CDR3 DNA sequence: TGCAGCGTTGGCGGGTTGGGCACCGGGGAGCTGTTTTTT. The chain has TRBV29-1 and TRBJ2-2; weak D call: TRBD2 (5 bases). V shed 4 bases and J shed 4 bases, with 10 bases lying between them. The CDR3 totals 13 residues. Germline V gives CDR1 SQVTM, CDR2 ANQGSEA.